These 30 T cell receptor beta chains came from one sample sequenced in a study of T cells in Graves' hyperthyroidism and ophthalmopathy. Amplified TCR beta CDR3 regions derived from RNA transcripts. The HTBI set primed first-round TCR CDR3 RT-PCR. TCRdb processed the multiplex PCR reads anew with MiXCR; each CDR3 protein has one entry. The data show around 700,000 distinct CDR3 sequences, approximately 18% seen once. The specimen sequenced was blood. Receptors originate from a woman aged 50 to 60 with Graves' hyperthyroidism that later progressed to Graves' ophthalmopathy.

This clonotype has more than one count but fewer than ten. The J gene is TRBJ2-2, the V gene TRBV18; the D gene is possibly TRBD2 (5 bases). The CDR3 runs to 12 residues. The germline CDR1 and CDR2 sequences are KGHSH and LQKENI. Trimming removed 3 bases at V and 7 bases at J, with 6 bases between. The CDR3 DNA follows: TGTGCCAGCTCACCGGACTTCGGGGAGCTGTTTTTT. Amino acids: CASSPDFGELFF.

The chain recombines TRBV2 with TRBJ2-7; 11 bases agree with TRBD2. The CDR3 is 14 residues long. Per the germline V gene, CDR1 is SNHLY and CDR2 is FYNNEI. After removal of 5 bases from V and 5 bases from J, the junction contained 5 bases not matched to a gene. CDR3 in DNA: TGTGCCAGCAGTTCCTCTAGCGGGGGGAACGAGCAGTACTTC. Residues: CASSSSSGGNEQYF.

The sample holds many counts of this clonotype. The J gene is TRBJ2-5, the V gene TRBV20-1; 7 bases are a match to TRBD2. Germline V gene lookup returns CDR1 DFQATT and CDR2 SNEGSKA (reference sequence). V lost 1 base, J lost 6 bases, and 14 bases stayed unmatched. The CDR3 sequence is 16 residues long. In DNA form, the CDR3 reads TGCAGTGCTAGAGCGCCGGGCGGGGGATCCCGAAAGACCCAGTACTTC. Amino acids: CSARAPGGGSRKTQYF.

CDR3 region: CASSRQGARNQPQHF. Written as DNA, the CDR3 is TGTGCCAGTAGCCGACAGGGGGCCAGAAATCAGCCCCAGCATTTT. V is TRBV19 and J is TRBJ1-5; the match to TRBD1 covers 10 bases. The CDR3 is made up of 15 amino acids. V lost 6 bases and J lost 4; bases outside the gene matches: 6. Germline lookup yields CDR1 LNHDA and CDR2 SQIVND (reference sequence).

This clonotype was seen many times. The chain links TRBV4-1 to TRBJ1-2, with D unclear. V gave up 1 base and J gave up 4 bases, with 7 bases separating them. This CDR3 comprises 13 residues. Germline V gene data show CDR1 as MGHRA and CDR2 as YSYEKL. The CDR3 is CASSQAEGYGYTF. The CDR3 nucleotides are TGCGCCAGCAGCCAAGCTGAAGGCTATGGCTACACCTTC.

V is TRBV29-1 and J is TRBJ1-3, with a weak D call TRBD1 (5 bases). The V gene's germline CDR1 is SQVTM and CDR2 ANQGSEA. V dropped 0 bases and J dropped 0 bases, with 9 bases sitting between them. The CDR3 extends over 15 amino acids. CDR3 protein: CSVEDGGISGNTIYF. CDR3 nucleotide sequence: TGCAGCGTTGAAGATGGGGGAATCTCTGGAAACACCATATATTTT.

This clonotype came up many times. The chain has TRBV3-1 and TRBJ1-5, with 8 bases identical to TRBD1. The CDR3 is 16 residues long. Per the germline V gene, CDR1 is LGHDT and CDR2 is YNNKEL (reference sequence). V shed 4 bases, J shed 1 base, and the junction held 6 bases outside the gene matches. The CDR3 DNA reads TGTGCCAGCAGCCCAGGGACAGGTCGGAGCAATCAGCCCCAGCATTTT. Residues: CASSPGTGRSNQPQHF.

The chain recombines TRBV29-1 with TRBJ2-1, with 14 nucleotides matching TRBD2. The germline V gene has CDR1 SQVTM and CDR2 ANQGSEA. The CDR3 is 16 residues long. Losses at the gene ends were 5 bases for V and 1 base for J; bases not matched to a gene: 4. CDR3 sequence reads: CSVTGTSGGSYNEQFF. For the CDR3, the DNA is TGCAGCGTTACTGGGACTAGCGGGGGATCCTACAATGAGCAGTTCTTC.

This clonotype was seen ten or more times. The chain couples TRBV27 to TRBJ2-7; D not certain. Trimming took off 6 bases at V and 2 bases at J, with 11 bases between the two ends. The CDR3 extends over 13 amino acids. The germline gives CDR1 MNHEY, CDR2 SMNVEV (reference sequence). The DNA for the CDR3 is TGTGCCAGCAGCTTAACTGGAGCCTACGAGCAGTACTTC. It codes for CASSLTGAYEQYF.

The CDR3 spells CASSLDGGVSNEQFF. As DNA, the CDR3 is TGTGCCAGCAGCTTAGACGGGGGTGTCTCCAATGAGCAGTTCTTC. The V and J genes are TRBV7-9 and TRBJ2-1; tentative D call: TRBD2 (6 bases). The CDR3 is made up of 15 amino acids. From germline, CDR1 is SEHNR and CDR2 FQNEAQ (reference sequence). V was pared by 1 base and J by 6 bases, with 13 bases between. Together with reference TRBV7-9 and TRBJ2-1, the CDR3 gives the full variable domain: DTGVSQNPRHKITKRGQNVTFRCDPISEHNRLYWYRQTLGQGPEFLTYFQNEAQLEKSRLLSDRFSAERPKGSFSTLEIQRTEQGDSAMYLCASSLDGGVSNEQFFGPGTRLTVL.

Here the CDR3 reads CSVRDGAFGKLFF. CDR3 bases: TGCAGTGTGAGGGACGGTGCTTTTGGAAAACTGTTTTTT. The V gene is TRBV20-1, the J gene TRBJ1-4; possible D gene TRBD1, 5 bases. The CDR3 loop spans 13 amino acids. V was trimmed by 7 bases and J by 10 bases, leaving 19 bases between them. Germline loops: CDR1 DFQATT, CDR2 SNEGSKA (reference sequence).

This clonotype was counted a few times. This chain connects TRBV27 to TRBJ1-5; 9 bases agree with TRBD1. This CDR3 is built from 21 residues. Germline CDR1 and CDR2: MNHEY and SMNVEV (reference sequence). The ends lost 6 bases at V and 0 bases at J; junction bases unmatched: 21. The CDR3 loop reads CASSSRAPGQGGPYSNQPQHF. The DNA of the CDR3 is TGTGCCAGCAGCTCCCGAGCACCGGGACAGGGCGGCCCTTATAGCAATCAGCCCCAGCATTTT.

V is TRBV19 and J is TRBJ1-3, with TRBD1 as a possible D gene (5 bases). V gave up 7 bases and J gave up 0 bases, with 13 bases separating them. The CDR3 length is 15 residues. Germline-derived CDR1 and CDR2 are LNHDA and SQIVND (reference sequence). The CDR3 DNA reads TGTGCCAGTACCCGGACATCCGACTCTGGAAACACCATATATTTT. The encoded protein is CASTRTSDSGNTIYF.

V usage is TRBV4-1 and J usage is TRBJ2-7; D perhaps matches TRBD1 (6 bases). Germline assignment: CDR1 MGHRA and CDR2 YSYEKL. The CDR3 is made up of 14 amino acids. V was shortened by 6 bases and J by 5 bases, with 17 bases between the two germline ends. The CDR3 DNA reads TGCGCCAGCAGTTCTCTGGGGGCCGGCGACGAGCAGTACTTC. It specifies CASSSLGAGDEQYF.

This clonotype was recorded at least ten times. The chain carries TRBV6-5 and TRBJ2-5; 9 bases are a match to TRBD1. In germline, CDR1 is MNHEY, CDR2 SVGAGI. The CDR3 runs to 15 residues. The V segment lost 6 bases and the J segment 4 bases; nucleotides outside the gene matches: 9. This CDR3 reads CASSPDRGDSETQYF. Written as DNA, the CDR3 is TGTGCCAGCAGCCCAGACAGGGGGGACTCAGAGACCCAGTACTTC.

This clonotype showed up many times. The V and J genes are TRBV20-1 and TRBJ2-1, with D perhaps matching TRBD2 (6 bases). Germline V gene data show CDR1 as DFQATT and CDR2 as SNEGSKA (reference sequence). The CDR3 covers 14 residues. V shed 0 bases and J shed 7 bases, with 13 bases lying between them. CDR3 DNA: TGCAGTGCTAGAGATGTTGGGGGGTCGAATGAGCAGTTCTTC. Translated, it gives CSARDVGGSNEQFF.

The sample holds a few counts of this clonotype. The chain joins TRBV7-9 to TRBJ2-2; D uncertain. CDR3 length: 19 amino acids. V was trimmed by 5 bases and J by 0 bases, leaving 22 bases between them. Germline CDR1 and CDR2: SEHNR and FQNEAQ (reference sequence). The CDR3 sequence is CASSPPRPGGIANTGELFF. CDR3 bases: TGTGCCAGCAGCCCCCCTAGACCAGGTGGGATCGCGAACACCGGGGAGCTGTTTTTT.

This clonotype is a singleton in its sample. This may stem from a read error, because a much larger clone lies one nucleotide away. The rearrangement uses TRBV7-7 and TRBJ2-1; D gene unclear. Germline V CDR1 and CDR2: SSHAT, FNYEAQ (reference sequence). The CDR3 sequence is 12 residues long. This CDR3 is CASSSRNNGQFF. The CDR3 DNA reads TGTGCTAGCAGCTCCAGAAACAATGGGCAGTTCTTC.

This clonotype showed up many times. The genes are TRBV7-8 and TRBJ2-3, with TRBD1 identical over 8 bases. This CDR3 is 13 amino acids long. The germline CDR1 and CDR2 sequences are SGHVS and FQNEAQ. J lost 3 bases, V lost 6 bases, and 2 bases had no gene match. The CDR3 sequence is CASRQGVTDTQYF. As DNA, the CDR3 is TGTGCCAGCAGACAGGGGGTTACAGATACGCAGTATTTT.

This chain joins TRBV27 and TRBJ2-2; the D gene is possibly TRBD2 (6 bases). Germline lookup yields CDR1 MNHEY and CDR2 SMNVEV (reference sequence). Trimming cost V 6 bases and J 4 bases, with 12 bases left between them. The CDR3 spans 14 residues. CDR3 sequence: CASRAVGGTGELFF. The CDR3 nucleotides read TGTGCCAGCAGGGCGGTCGGGGGCACCGGGGAGCTGTTTTTT.

This clonotype showed up many times. The chain has TRBV6-1 and TRBJ2-3; 7 nucleotides line up with TRBD1. CDR3 size: 14 residues. The V gene's germline CDR1 is MNHNS and CDR2 SASEGT. Trimming cost V 6 bases and J 1 base; bases outside gene matches: 4. The CDR3 coding sequence is TGTGCCAGCAGGGCCGGGACAGGCACAGATACGCAGTATTTT. This encodes CASRAGTGTDTQYF.

This clonotype was seen a handful of times. The genes are TRBV6-1 and TRBJ1-3, with 8 bases that match TRBD1. V lost 7 bases, J lost 8 bases, and 22 bases stayed unmatched. Germline-derived CDR1 and CDR2 are MNHNS and SASEGT. This CDR3 contains 18 residues. The CDR3: CASKGQPGQGNLADTIYF. The DNA of the CDR3 is TGTGCCAGCAAAGGCCAGCCTGGACAGGGCAATTTAGCGGACACCATATATTTT.

This rearrangement joins TRBV7-3 to TRBJ2-5, with D possibly matching TRBD2 (6 bases). CDR1 and CDR2 from the germline V gene are SGHTA and FQGTGA. This CDR3 is 17 amino acids long. With 4 bases removed from V and 0 bases from J, the gap between germline ends came to 18 bases. The DNA for the CDR3 is TGTGCCAGCAGCTCGGGGACGGGCGGGGTGTACCAAGAGACCCAGTACTTC. Translated, it gives CASSSGTGGVYQETQYF.

The sample holds a few counts of this clonotype. A much more abundant neighbour one base away suggests this may be a read error. The chain recombines TRBV28 with TRBJ2-1; 8 nucleotides align to TRBD1. Germline V gives CDR1 MDHEN, CDR2 SYDVKM. Germline trimming cut 5 bases from V and 4 bases from J; bases unmatched to any gene: 4. The CDR3 spans 14 residues. The chain's CDR3 is CASSARTGYNEQFF. DNA of the CDR3: TGTGCCAGCAGTGCCCGGACAGGGTACAATGAGCAGTTCTTC. Based on the CDR3 plus reference TRBV28 and TRBJ2-1, the full variable domain is DVKVTQSSRYLVKRTGEKVFLECVQDMDHENMFWYRQDPGLGLRLIYFSYDVKMKEKGDIPEGYSVSREKKERFSLILESASTNQTSMYLCASSARTGYNEQFFGPGTRLTVL.

This sequence joins TRBV20-1 and TRBJ2-2; D ambiguous. Looked up from germline, CDR1 is DFQATT and CDR2 is SNEGSKA (reference sequence). The CDR3 covers 12 residues. Trimming pared 4 bases from V and 6 bases from J, leaving 9 bases between. The CDR3 region is CSAIPLSGELFF. In nucleotides, the CDR3 is TGCAGTGCTATTCCTTTGTCCGGGGAGCTGTTTTTT.

This clonotype has at least ten counts. CDR3 residues: CATPGQGAYGYTF. DNA for the CDR3: TGTGCTACCCCGGGACAGGGGGCCTATGGCTACACCTTC. This chain links TRBV10-3 with TRBJ1-2, with 12 bases matching TRBD1. Germline assignment: CDR1 ENHRY and CDR2 SYGVKD. This CDR3 contains 13 residues.

This chain joins TRBV6-2 or TRBV6-3 and TRBJ1-5, with a tentative D call TRBD1 (6 bases). There are 16 residues in the CDR3. With 0 bases removed from V and 4 bases from J, the gap between germline ends came to 13 bases. Germline V gene lookup returns CDR1 MNHEY and CDR2 SVGEGT. The CDR3 region has the DNA TGTGCCAGCAGTTACTCAGCTCGACAGGCGAATCAGCCCCAGCATTTT. Its translation: CASSYSARQANQPQHF.

The table lists this clonotype with a few counts. The chain is built from TRBV9 and TRBJ1-2; D possibly corresponds to TRBD1 (5 bases). Germline-derived CDR1 and CDR2 are SGDLS and YYNGEE. V shed 0 bases and J shed 4 bases, with 10 bases lying between them. This CDR3 contains 14 residues. The CDR3 DNA is TGTGCCAGCAGCGTAGATCAGGGTACCTATGGCTACACCTTC. Translation: CASSVDQGTYGYTF.

This clonotype was recorded many times. CDR3 nucleotide sequence: TGTGCCAGCAGCCAAGGCTCAGGGTCGAATTCACCCCTCCACTTT. Encoded protein: CASSQGSGSNSPLHF. The rearrangement joins TRBV3-1 to TRBJ1-6, with D perhaps matching TRBD1 (5 bases). The V gene lost 1 base and the J gene lost 7 bases, with 11 bases spanning the gap. Germline CDR1 is LGHDT and CDR2 is YNNKEL (reference sequence). The CDR3 has 15 amino acids.

Remarks on this clonotype: The conserved closing phenylalanine or tryptophan is absent in this CDR3, likely reflecting a read error. The J gene is TRBJ2-1, the V gene TRBV12-3 or TRBV12-4; no clear D gene. The V and J ends lost 7 bases and 8 bases respectively, with 9 bases between them. This CDR3 is built from 11 residues. DNA for the CDR3: TGTGCCAGCACCAAAGGGCATGAGCAGTTCCTC. This gives the protein CASTKGHEQFL.